This T cell receptor (beta chain) was recovered during a study of CD8 T cells in Susac syndrome. Germline assignment: CDR1 MGHRA and CDR2 YSYEKL. This CDR3 region has 15 residues. Germline trimming cut 4 bases from V and 6 bases from J; bases unmatched to any gene: 7. Reverse transcription of 0.5 to 1 ug RNA was performed with random hexamers. Amplification of TCR beta CDR3 spanned 54 Vbeta and 13 Jbeta via immunoSEQ multiplex PCR. Via MiXCR, TCRdb re-called the immunoSEQ multiplex PCR reads, giving one row per CDR3 protein. The table includes around 62,000 distinct CDR3 sequences, more than 90% detected once.

This receptor was identified in a human donor in good health. The chain recombines TRBV4-1 with TRBJ2-1; 9 positions agree with TRBD1. Sequencing was performed on CD8+ T cells from PBMCs. The CDR3 DNA sequence: TGCGCCAGCAGCCCGCGGACAGGGGCAGGCAATGAGCAGTTCTTC. Protein product: CASSPRTGAGNEQFF.